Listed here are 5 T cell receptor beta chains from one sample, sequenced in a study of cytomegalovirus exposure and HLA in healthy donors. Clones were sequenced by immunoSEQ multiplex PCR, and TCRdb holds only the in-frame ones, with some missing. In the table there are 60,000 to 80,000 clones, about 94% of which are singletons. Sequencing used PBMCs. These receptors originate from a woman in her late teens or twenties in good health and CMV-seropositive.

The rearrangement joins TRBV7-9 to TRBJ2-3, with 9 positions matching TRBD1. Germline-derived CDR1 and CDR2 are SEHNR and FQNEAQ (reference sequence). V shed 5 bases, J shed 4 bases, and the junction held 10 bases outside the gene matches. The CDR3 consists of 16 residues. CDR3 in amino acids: CASSPATGGAADTQYF. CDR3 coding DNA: TGTGCCAGCAGCCCCGCGACAGGGGGTGCGGCAGATACGCAGTATTTT. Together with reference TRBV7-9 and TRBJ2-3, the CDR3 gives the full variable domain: DTGVSQNPRHKITKRGQNVTFRCDPISEHNRLYWYRQTLGQGPEFLTYFQNEAQLEKSRLLSDRFSAERPKGSFSTLEIQRTEQGDSAMYLCASSPATGGAADTQYFGPGTRLTVL.

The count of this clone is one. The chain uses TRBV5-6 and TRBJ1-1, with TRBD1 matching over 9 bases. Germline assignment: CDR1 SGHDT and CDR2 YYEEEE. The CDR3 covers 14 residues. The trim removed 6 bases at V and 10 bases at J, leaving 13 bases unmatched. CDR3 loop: CASTPDRGPFGAFF. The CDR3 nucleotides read TGTGCCAGCACCCCGGACAGGGGCCCTTTTGGAGCTTTCTTT.

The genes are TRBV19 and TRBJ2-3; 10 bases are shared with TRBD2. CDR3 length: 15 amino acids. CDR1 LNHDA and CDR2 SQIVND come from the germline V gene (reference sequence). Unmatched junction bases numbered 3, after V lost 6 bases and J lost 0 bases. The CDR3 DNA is TGTGCCAGTAGACCACTAGCGGGGAGCACAGATACGCAGTATTTT. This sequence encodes CASRPLAGSTDTQYF. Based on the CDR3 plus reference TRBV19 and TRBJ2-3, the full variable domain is DGGITQSPKYLFRKEGQNVTLSCEQNLNHDAMYWYRQDPGQGLRLIYYSQIVNDFQKGDIAEGYSVSREKKESFPLTVTSAQKNPTAFYLCASRPLAGSTDTQYFGPGTRLTVL.

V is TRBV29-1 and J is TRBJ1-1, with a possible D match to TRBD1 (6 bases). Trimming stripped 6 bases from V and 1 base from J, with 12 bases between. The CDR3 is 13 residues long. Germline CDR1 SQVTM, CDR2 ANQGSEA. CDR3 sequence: CSVRVTGNTEAFF. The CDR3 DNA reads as TGCAGCGTGAGGGTGACAGGGAACACTGAAGCTTTCTTT.

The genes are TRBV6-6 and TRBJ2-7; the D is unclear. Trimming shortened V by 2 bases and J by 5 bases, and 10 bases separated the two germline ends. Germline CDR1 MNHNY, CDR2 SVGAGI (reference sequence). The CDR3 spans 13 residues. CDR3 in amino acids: CASSYGPRHEQYF. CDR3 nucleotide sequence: TGTGCCAGCAGTTACGGGCCCCGGCACGAGCAGTACTTC.